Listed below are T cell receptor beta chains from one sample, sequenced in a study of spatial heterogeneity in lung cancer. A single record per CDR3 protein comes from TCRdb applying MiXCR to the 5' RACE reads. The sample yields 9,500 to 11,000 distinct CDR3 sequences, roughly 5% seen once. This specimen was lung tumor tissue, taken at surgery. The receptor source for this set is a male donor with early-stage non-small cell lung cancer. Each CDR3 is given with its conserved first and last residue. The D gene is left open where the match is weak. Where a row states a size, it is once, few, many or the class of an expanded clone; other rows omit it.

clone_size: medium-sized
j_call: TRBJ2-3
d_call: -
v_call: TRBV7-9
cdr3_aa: CASSLGRGYKSTDTQYF
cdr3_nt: TGTGCCAGCAGCTTAGGGAGAGGGTACAAGAGCACAGATACGCAGTATTTT

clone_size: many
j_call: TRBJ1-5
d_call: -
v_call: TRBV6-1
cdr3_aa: CASTNSGHNQPQHF
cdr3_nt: TGTGCCAGCACCAACTCAGGACACAATCAGCCCCAGCATTTT

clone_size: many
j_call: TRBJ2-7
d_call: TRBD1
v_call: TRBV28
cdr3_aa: CASGTPGQGAFEQYF
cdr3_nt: TGTGCCAGCGGCACCCCGGGACAGGGGGCATTCGAGCAGTACTTC

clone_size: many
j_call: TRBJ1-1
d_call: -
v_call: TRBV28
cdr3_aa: CASIGADVNTEAFF
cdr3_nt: TGTGCCAGCATCGGGGCAGACGTGAACACTGAAGCTTTCTTT

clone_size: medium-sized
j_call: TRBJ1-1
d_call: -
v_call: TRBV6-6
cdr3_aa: CASRPGPVEAFF
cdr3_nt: TGTGCCAGCCGTCCCGGCCCCGTTGAAGCTTTCTTT

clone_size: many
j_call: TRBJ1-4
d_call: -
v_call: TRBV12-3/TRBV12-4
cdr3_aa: CASRFGGSGEKLFF
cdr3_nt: TGTGCCAGCAGATTTGGGGGGAGCGGTGAAAAACTGTTTTTT

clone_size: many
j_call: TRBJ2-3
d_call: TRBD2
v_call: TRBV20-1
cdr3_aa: CSARAASGSTDTQYF
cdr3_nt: TGCAGTGCTAGAGCGGCTAGCGGGAGCACAGATACGCAGTATTTT

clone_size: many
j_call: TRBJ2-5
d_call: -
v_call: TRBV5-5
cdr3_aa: CASSSDPQETQYF
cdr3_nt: TGTGCCAGCAGCTCTGATCCTCAAGAGACCCAGTACTTC

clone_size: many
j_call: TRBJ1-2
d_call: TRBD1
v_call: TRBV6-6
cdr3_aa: CASSLGQGAVDGYTF
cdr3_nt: TGTGCCAGCAGTTTGGGGCAGGGGGCGGTCGATGGCTACACCTTC

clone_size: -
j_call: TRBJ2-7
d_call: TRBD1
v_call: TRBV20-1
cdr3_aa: CSARGVRDRGSYEQYF
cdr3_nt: TGCAGTGCTAGAGGGGTACGGGACAGGGGCTCCTACGAGCAGTACTTC

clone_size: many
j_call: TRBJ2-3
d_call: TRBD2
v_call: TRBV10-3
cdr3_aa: CAISRLAGEGTDTQYF
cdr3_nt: TGTGCCATCAGCCGACTAGCGGGAGAGGGCACAGATACGCAGTATTTT

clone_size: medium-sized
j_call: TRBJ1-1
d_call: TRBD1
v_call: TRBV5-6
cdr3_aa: CASSLPWDSTSEAFF
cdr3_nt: TGTGCCAGCAGCTTGCCTTGGGACAGCACTTCTGAAGCTTTCTTT

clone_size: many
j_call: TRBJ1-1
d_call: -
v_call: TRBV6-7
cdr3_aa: CASSYHAGNSNTEAFF
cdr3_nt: TGTGCCAGCAGTTACCACGCCGGGAACTCGAACACTGAAGCTTTCTTT

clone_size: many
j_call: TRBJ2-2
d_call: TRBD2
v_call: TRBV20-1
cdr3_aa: CSARLLAGGPHGELFF
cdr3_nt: TGCAGTGCTAGGTTACTAGCGGGGGGGCCCCACGGGGAGCTGTTTTTT

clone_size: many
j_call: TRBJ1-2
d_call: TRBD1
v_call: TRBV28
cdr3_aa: CASSLNGQGGYGYTF
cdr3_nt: TGTGCCAGCAGTTTAAACGGACAGGGGGGCTATGGCTACACCTTC

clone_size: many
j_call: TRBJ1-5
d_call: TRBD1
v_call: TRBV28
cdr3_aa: CASSLGQGYRQPQHF
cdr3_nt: TGTGCCAGCAGTCTAGGACAGGGTTACCGTCAGCCCCAGCATTTT

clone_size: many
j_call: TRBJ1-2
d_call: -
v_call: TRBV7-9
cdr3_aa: CASSFERVGYTF
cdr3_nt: TGTGCCAGCAGCTTTGAAAGGGTCGGCTACACCTTC

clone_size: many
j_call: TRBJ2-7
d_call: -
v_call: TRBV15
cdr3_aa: CATSRDQLAGYYEQYF
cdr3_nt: TGTGCCACCAGCAGAGATCAATTGGCAGGATATTACGAGCAGTACTTC

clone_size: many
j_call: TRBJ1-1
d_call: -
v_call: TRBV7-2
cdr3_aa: CASSLQGRGNTEAFF
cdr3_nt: TGTGCCAGCAGCTTACAAGGAAGGGGGAACACTGAAGCTTTCTTT

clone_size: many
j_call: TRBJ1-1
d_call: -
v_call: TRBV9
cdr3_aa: CASSVEVWGRHTEAFF
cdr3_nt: TGTGCCAGCAGCGTAGAAGTCTGGGGGAGGCACACTGAAGCTTTCTTT

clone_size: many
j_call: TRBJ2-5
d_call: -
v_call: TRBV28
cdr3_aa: CASSFPSMETQYF
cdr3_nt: TGTGCCAGCAGTTTCCCTAGCATGGAGACCCAGTACTTC

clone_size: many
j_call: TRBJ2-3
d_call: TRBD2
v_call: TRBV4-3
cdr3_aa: CASSILAGEGTDTQYF
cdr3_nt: TGCGCCAGCAGTATACTAGCGGGGGAGGGGACAGATACGCAGTATTTT

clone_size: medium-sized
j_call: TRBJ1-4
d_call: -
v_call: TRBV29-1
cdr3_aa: CIAGRENEKLFF
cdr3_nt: TGCATCGCCGGAAGAGAAAATGAAAAACTGTTTTTT

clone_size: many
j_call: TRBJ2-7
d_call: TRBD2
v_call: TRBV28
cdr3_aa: CASSFLAGVPSYEQYF
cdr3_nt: TGTGCCAGCAGTTTTCTCGCGGGAGTTCCCTCCTACGAGCAGTACTTC

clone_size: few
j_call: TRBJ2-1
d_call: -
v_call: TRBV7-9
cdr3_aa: CASSLGGNSYNEQFF
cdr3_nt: TGTGCCAGCAGCTTAGGCGGGAACTCCTACAATGAGCAGTTCTTC

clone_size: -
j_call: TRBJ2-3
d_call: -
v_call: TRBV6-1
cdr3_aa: CASSEVAGTQYF
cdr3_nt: TGTGCCAGCAGTGAAGTAGCTGGTACGCAGTATTTT

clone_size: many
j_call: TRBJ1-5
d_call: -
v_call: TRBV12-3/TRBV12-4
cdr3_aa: CASSLQSNQPQHF
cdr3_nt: TGTGCCAGCAGTTTACAGAGCAATCAGCCCCAGCATTTT

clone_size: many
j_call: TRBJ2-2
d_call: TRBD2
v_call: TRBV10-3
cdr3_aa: CAITRTSGELFF
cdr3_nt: TGTGCCATCACCCGGACTAGCGGGGAGCTGTTTTTT

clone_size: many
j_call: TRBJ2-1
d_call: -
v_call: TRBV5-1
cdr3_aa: CASSLEGGSYNEQFF
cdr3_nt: TGCGCCAGCAGCTTGGAGGGGGGCTCTTACAATGAGCAGTTCTTC

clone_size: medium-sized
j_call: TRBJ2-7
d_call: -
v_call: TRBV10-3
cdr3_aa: CAISPGTSNEQYF
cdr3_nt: TGTGCCATCAGTCCAGGGACCAGTAACGAGCAGTACTTC

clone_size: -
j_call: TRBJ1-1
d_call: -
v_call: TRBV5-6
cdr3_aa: CASSIYLCSARLNTEAFF
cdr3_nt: -

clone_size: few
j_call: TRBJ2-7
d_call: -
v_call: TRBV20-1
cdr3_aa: CSARGMNYEQYF
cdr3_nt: TGCAGTGCTAGAGGCATGAACTACGAGCAGTACTTC

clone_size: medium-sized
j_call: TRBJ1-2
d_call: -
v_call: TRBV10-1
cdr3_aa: CASSLRDDEGTTTAPPYYGYTF
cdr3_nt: TGCGCCAGCAGCCTCCGGGACGACGAGGGGACGACGACGGCTCCCCCATACTATGGCTACACCTTC

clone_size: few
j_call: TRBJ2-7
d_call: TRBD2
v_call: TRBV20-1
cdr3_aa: CSARAAGRSSGEQYF
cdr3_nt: TGCAGTGCTAGAGCCGCCGGGAGGAGCTCGGGGGAGCAGTACTTC

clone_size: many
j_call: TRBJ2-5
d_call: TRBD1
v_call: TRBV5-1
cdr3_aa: CASSTGDPYQETQYF
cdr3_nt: TGCGCCAGCAGTACAGGGGATCCCTACCAAGAGACCCAGTACTTC

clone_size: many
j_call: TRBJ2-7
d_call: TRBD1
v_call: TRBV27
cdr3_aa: CASTGQGLYEQYF
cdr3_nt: TGTGCCAGCACAGGACAGGGACTCTACGAGCAGTACTTC

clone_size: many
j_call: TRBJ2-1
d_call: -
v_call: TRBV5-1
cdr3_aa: CASSFSQEAYNEQFF
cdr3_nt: TGCGCCAGCAGCTTTTCGCAGGAGGCCTACAATGAGCAGTTCTTC

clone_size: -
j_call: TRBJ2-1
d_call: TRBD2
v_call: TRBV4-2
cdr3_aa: CASSQGPSSGGADEQFF
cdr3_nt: TGTGCCAGCAGCCAAGGTCCCTCCAGCGGGGGAGCCGATGAGCAGTTCTTC

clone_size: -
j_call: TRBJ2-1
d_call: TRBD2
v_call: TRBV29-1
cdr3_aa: CSVSHGGSGSYNEQFF
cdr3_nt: TGCAGCGTTTCGCACGGGGGGTCGGGCTCCTACAATGAGCAGTTCTTC

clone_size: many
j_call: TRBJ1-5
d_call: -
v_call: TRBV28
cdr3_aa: CASSPPPVSNQPQHF
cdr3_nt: TGTGCCAGCAGTCCCCCCCCGGTGAGCAATCAGCCCCAGCATTTT

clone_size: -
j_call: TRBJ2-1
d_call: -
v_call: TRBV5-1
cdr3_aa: CASSTGPPLNEQFF
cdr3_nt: TGCGCCAGCAGCACCGGACCACCCTTGAATGAGCAGTTCTTC

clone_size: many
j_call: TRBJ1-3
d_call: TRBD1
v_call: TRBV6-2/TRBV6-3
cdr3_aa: CASSYPPPGQGRNTIYF
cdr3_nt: TGTGCCAGCAGTTACCCTCCTCCGGGACAGGGAAGAAACACCATATATTTT

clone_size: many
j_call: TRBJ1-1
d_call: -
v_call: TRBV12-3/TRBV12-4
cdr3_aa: CASSAGPSTEAFF
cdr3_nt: TGTGCCAGCAGCGCGGGCCCGTCCACTGAAGCTTTCTTT

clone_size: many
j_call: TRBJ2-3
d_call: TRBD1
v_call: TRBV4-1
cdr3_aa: CASSPSGTGGGQTSTDTQYF
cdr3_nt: TGCGCCAGCAGTCCGTCCGGGACAGGGGGCGGACAAACTAGCACAGATACGCAGTATTTT

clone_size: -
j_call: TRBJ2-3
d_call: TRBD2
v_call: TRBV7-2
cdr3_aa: CASSLSSVLAARTDTQYF
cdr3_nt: TGTGCCAGCAGCTTATCCTCCGTTCTAGCGGCCCGCACAGATACGCAGTATTTT

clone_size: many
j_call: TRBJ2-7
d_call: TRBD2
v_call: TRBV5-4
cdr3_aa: CASSLSASGVYEQYF
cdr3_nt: TGTGCCAGCAGCTTGTCGGCTAGCGGGGTCTACGAGCAGTACTTC

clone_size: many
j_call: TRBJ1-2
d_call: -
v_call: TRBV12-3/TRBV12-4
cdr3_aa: CASSFRGVGFGYTF
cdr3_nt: TGTGCCAGCAGTTTTCGGGGCGTAGGGTTTGGCTACACCTTC

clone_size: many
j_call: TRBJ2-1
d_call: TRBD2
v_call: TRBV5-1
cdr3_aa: CASHLAPGGNNEQFF
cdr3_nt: TGCGCCAGCCACCTAGCACCGGGAGGGAATAATGAGCAGTTCTTC

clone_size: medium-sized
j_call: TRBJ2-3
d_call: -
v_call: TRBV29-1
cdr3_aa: CSVWVQRITDTQYF
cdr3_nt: TGCAGCGTTTGGGTGCAGAGGATCACAGATACGCAGTATTTT

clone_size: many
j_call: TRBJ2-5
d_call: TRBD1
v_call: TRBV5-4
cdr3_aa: CASRPGVGTGKETQYF
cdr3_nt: TGTGCCAGCAGGCCGGGAGTGGGGACAGGGAAAGAGACCCAGTACTTC

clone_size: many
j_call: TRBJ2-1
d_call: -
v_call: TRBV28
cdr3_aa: CASSLMAQSYNEQFF
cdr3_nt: TGTGCCAGCAGTTTAATGGCGCAGAGTTACAATGAGCAGTTCTTC

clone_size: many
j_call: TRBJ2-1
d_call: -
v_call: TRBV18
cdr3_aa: CASSPSGGRSVIFF
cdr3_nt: TGTGCCAGCTCACCCTCTGGGGGCCGATCCGTAATATTCTTC

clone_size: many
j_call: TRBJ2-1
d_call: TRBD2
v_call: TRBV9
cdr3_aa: CASSAAGLVLRNEQFF
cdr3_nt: TGTGCCAGCAGCGCCGCGGGACTAGTATTACGCAATGAGCAGTTCTTC

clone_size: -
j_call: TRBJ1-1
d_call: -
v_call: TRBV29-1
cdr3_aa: CSVHGATEAFF
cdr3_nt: TGCAGCGTCCATGGGGCCACTGAAGCTTTCTTT

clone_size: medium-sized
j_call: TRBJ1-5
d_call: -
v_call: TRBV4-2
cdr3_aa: CASSQDLGNNQPQHF
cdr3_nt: TGTGCCAGCAGCCAAGATCTAGGGAACAATCAGCCCCAGCATTTT

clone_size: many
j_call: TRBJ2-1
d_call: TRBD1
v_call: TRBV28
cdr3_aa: CASRSGGSPVNEQFF
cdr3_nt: TGTGCCAGCAGGTCAGGGGGCTCCCCTGTCAATGAGCAGTTCTTC

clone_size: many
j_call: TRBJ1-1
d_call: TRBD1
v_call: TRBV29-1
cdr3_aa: CSVVGTDEAFF
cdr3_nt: TGCAGCGTTGTAGGGACAGATGAAGCTTTCTTT

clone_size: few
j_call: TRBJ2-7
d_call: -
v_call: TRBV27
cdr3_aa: CASSLYGPSRKQYF
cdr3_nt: TGTGCCAGCAGTTTGTACGGGCCCTCCAGGAAGCAGTACTTC

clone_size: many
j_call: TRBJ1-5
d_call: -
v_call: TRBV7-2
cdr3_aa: CASSLHVDQPQHF
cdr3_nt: TGTGCCAGCAGCTTACACGTGGATCAGCCCCAGCATTTT